This T cell receptor beta chain was found in a study of graft-versus-host responses after intestinal transplantation. The wider study: Every recipient had anti-thymocyte globulin induction and roughly 3 years of tacrolimus plus steroids. Findings and caveats of the study: Circulating GvH clones peaking coincided with falling HvG clones soon after transplant.

Trimming left V 6 bases short and J 1 base short, with 13 bases between. CDR3 size: 15 residues. Germline V CDR1 and CDR2: MNHNS, SASEGT. The sample holds a few counts of this clone. The method was immunoSEQ multiplex PCR; TCRdb's version includes in-frame clones alone and lacks a portion of them. The table includes about 20,000 clones, 35% to 40% detected once. The receptor comes from a human patient who received an intestinal transplant. The gene calls are TRBV6-1 and TRBJ1-5; D might be TRBD1 (5 bases). The source material was alloreactive CD4+ T cells from a mixed lymphocyte reaction culture, sampled before intestinal transplant. Regarding subset: CFSE-low proliferating T cells sorted from roughly six-day pre-transplant mixed lymphocyte reaction (GvH or HvG direction). In nucleotides, the CDR3 is TGTGCCAGCAGCGAGGGGAGGTTAAGCAATCAGCCCCAGCATTTT. This codes for CASSEGRLSNQPQHF.